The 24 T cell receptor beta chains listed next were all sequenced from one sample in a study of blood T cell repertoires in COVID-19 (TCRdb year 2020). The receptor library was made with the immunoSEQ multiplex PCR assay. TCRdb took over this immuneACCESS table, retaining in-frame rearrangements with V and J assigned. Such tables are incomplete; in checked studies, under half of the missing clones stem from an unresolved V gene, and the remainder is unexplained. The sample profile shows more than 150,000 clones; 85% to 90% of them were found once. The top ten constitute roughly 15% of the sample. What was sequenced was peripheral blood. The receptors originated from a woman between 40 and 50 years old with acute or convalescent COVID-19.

The CDR3 DNA reads TGTGCCAGCAGAGAGACAGGGTGGTCAGGCACTGAAGCTTTCTTT. It is translated as CASRETGWSGTEAFF. The chain has TRBV25-1 and TRBJ1-1; 7 nucleotides align to TRBD1. The J segment lost 4 bases and the V segment lost 6 bases, leaving 11 bases of the junction unmatched. The CDR3 spans 15 residues. The germline V gene encodes CDR1 MGHDK and CDR2 SYGVNS.

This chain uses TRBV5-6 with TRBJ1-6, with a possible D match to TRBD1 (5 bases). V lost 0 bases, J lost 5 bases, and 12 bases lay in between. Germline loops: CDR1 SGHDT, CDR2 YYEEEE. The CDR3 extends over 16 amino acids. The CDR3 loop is CASSLGIGRDNSPLHF. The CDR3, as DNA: TGTGCCAGCAGCTTGGGCATTGGCAGGGATAATTCACCCCTCCACTTT. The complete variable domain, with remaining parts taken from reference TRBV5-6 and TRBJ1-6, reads DAGVTQSPTHLIKTRGQQVTLRCSPKSGHDTVSWYQQALGQGPQFIFQYYEEEERQRGNFPDRFSGHQFPNYSSELNVNALLLGDSALYLCASSLGIGRDNSPLHFGNGTRLTVT.

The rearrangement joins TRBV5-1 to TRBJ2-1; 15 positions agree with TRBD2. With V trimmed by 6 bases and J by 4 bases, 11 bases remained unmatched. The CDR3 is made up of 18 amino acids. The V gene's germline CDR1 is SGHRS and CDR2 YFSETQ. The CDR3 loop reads CASKPGLAGGERYNEQFF. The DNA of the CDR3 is TGCGCCAGCAAGCCGGGACTAGCGGGAGGAGAGAGATACAATGAGCAGTTCTTC.

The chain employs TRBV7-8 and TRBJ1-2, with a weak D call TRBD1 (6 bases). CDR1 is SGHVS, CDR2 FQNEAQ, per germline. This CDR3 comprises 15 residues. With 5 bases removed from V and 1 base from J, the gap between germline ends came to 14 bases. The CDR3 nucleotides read TGTGCCAGCAGCCGAAAACAGGGTCTTAACTATGGCTACACCTTC. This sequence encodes CASSRKQGLNYGYTF.

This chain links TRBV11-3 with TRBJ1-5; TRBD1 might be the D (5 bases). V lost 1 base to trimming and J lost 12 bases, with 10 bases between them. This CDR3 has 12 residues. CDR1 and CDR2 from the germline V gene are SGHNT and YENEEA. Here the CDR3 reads CASSLGRGNQHF. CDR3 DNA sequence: TGTGCCAGCAGCTTAGGTCGGGGGAACCAGCATTTT.

In DNA, the CDR3 is TGTGCCAGCAGCATGCGGGGACAGGGTTTCGGGTACAATGAGCAGTTCTTC. Residues: CASSMRGQGFGYNEQFF. The V call is TRBV11-3, the J call TRBJ2-1; TRBD1 agrees at 9 bases. V shed 5 bases, J shed 4 bases, and the junction held 12 bases outside the gene matches. This CDR3 is built from 17 residues. CDR1 and CDR2 (germline): SGHNT, YENEEA.

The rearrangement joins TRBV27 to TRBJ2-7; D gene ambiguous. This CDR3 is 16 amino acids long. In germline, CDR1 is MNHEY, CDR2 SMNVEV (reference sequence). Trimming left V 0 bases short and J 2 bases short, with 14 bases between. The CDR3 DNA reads TGTGCCAGCAGTTTATCCGGTGTGTCCGGAGCCTACGAGCAGTACTTC. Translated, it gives CASSLSGVSGAYEQYF.

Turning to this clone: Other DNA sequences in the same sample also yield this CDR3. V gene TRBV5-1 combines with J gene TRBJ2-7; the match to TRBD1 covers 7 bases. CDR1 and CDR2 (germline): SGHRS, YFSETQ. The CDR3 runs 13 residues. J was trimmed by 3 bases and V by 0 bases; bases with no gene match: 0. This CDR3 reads CASSLDRGYEQYF. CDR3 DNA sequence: TGCGCCAGCAGCTTGGACAGGGGCTACGAGCAGTACTTC.

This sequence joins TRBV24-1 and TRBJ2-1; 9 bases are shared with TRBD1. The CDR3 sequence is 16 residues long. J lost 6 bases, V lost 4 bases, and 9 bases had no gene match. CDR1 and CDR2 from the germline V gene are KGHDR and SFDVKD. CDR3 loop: CATSDIGQGTLNEQFF. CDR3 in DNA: TGTGCCACCAGTGACATAGGACAGGGGACCCTCAATGAGCAGTTCTTC.

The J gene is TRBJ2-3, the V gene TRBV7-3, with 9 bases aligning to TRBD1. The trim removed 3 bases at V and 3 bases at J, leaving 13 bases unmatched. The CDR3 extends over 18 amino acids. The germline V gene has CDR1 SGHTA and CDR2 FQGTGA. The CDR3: CASSFRATGTGRTDTQYF. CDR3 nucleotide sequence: TGTGCCAGCAGCTTTCGAGCCACCGGGACAGGGAGGACAGATACGCAGTATTTT.

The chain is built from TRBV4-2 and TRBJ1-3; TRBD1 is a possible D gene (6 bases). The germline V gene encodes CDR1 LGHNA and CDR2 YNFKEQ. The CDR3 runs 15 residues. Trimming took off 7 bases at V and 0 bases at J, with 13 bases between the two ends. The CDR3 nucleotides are TGTGCCAGCAATCAAGGACAGAACTCTGGAAACACCATATATTTT. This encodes CASNQGQNSGNTIYF.

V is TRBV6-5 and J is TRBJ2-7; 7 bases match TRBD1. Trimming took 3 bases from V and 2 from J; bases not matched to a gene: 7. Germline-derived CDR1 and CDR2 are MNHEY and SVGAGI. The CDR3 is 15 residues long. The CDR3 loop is CASSYQGDKPYEQYF. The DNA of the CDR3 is TGTGCCAGCAGTTATCAGGGGGACAAGCCCTACGAGCAGTACTTC.

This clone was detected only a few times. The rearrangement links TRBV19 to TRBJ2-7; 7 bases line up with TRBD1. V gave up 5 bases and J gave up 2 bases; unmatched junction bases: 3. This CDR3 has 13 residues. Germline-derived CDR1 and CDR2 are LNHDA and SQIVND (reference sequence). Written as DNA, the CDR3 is TGTGCCAGTAGTCTGACAGGGCCCTACGAGCAGTACTTC. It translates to CASSLTGPYEQYF.

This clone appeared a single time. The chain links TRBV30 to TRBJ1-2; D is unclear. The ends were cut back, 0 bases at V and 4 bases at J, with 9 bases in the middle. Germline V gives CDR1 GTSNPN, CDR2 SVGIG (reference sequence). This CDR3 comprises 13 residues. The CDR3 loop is CAWSVRSGYGYTF. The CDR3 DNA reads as TGTGCCTGGAGTGTACGATCGGGCTATGGCTACACCTTC.

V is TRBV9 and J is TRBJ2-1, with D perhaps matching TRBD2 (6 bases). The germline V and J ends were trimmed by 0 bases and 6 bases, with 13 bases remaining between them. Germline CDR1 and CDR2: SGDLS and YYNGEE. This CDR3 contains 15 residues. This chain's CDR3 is CASSVVGREANEQFF. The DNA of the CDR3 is TGTGCCAGCAGCGTAGTGGGGCGGGAAGCCAATGAGCAGTTCTTC.

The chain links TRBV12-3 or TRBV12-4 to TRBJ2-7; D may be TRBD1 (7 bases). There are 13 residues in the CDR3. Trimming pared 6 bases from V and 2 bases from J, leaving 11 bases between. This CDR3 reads CASRTGRTYEQYF. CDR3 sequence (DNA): TGTGCCAGCAGGACAGGGAGGACCTACGAGCAGTACTTC.

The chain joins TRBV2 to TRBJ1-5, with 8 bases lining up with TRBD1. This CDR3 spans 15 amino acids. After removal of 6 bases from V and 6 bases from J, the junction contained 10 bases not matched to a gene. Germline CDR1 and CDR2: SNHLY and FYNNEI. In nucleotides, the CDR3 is TGTGCCAGCAGAGCGACAGGGGTGCGGCGTCAGCCCCAGCATTTT. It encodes CASRATGVRRQPQHF.

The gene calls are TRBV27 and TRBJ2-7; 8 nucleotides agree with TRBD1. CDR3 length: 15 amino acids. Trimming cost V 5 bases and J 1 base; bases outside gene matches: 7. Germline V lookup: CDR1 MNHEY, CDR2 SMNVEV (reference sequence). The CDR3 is CASSLAGQGSYEQYF. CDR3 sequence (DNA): TGTGCCAGCAGTCTCGCCGGACAGGGTTCCTACGAGCAGTACTTC.

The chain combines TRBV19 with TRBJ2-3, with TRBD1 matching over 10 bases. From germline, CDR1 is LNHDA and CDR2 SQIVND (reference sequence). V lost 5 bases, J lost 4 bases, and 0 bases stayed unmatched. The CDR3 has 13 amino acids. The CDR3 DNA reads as TGTGCCAGTAGTGGACAGGGGGCAGATACGCAGTATTTT. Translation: CASSGQGADTQYF.

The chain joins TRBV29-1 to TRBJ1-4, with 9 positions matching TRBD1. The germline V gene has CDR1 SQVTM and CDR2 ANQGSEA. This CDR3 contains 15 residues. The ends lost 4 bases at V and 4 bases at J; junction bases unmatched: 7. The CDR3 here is CSVAFPGQGNEKLFF. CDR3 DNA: TGCAGCGTTGCATTCCCGGGACAGGGTAATGAAAAACTGTTTTTT.

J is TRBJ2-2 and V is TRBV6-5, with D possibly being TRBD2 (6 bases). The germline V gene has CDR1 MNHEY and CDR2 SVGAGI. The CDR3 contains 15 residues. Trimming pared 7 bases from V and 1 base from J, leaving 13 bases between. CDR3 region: CASTLSGGNTGELFF. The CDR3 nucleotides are TGTGCCAGCACCCTTAGCGGAGGGAACACCGGGGAGCTGTTTTTT.

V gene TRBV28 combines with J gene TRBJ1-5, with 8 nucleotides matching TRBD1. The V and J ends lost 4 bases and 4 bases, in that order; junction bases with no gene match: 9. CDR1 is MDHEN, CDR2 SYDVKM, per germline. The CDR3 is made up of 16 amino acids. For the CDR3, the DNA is TGTGCCAGCAGTTCATCCGGGACAGGAAAAAATCAGCCCCAGCATTTT. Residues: CASSSSGTGKNQPQHF.

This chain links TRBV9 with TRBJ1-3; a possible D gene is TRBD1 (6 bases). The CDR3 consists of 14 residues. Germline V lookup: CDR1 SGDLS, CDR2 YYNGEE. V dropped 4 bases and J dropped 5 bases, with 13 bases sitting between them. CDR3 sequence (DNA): TGTGCCAGCAGCTCCGGGGGGGCGCGAAACACCATATATTTT. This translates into CASSSGGARNTIYF. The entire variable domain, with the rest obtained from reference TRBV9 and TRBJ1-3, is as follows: DSGVTQTPKHLITATGQRVTLRCSPRSGDLSVYWYQQSLDQGLQFLIQYYNGEERAKGNILERFSAQQFPDLHSELNLSSLELGDSALYFCASSSGGARNTIYFGEGSWLTVV.

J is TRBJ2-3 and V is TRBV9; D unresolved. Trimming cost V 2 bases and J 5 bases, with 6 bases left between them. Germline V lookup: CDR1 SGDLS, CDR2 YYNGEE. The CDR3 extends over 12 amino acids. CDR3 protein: CASSVSLDTQYF. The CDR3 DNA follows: TGTGCCAGCAGCGTCAGTCTAGATACGCAGTATTTT.